Described below is a single TCR beta chain sequence and its context. The source of the sample is a study of blood T cell repertoires in COVID-19. Study context: COVID-19 samples, acute and convalescent, were from the United States, Italy and Spain.

Germline V CDR1 and CDR2: LGHDT, YNNKEL (reference sequence). Losses at the gene ends were 3 bases for V and 8 bases for J; bases not matched to a gene: 7. This CDR3 region has 15 residues. Produced via immunoSEQ multiplex PCR; TCRdb's table is partial and in-frame only. The profile shows roughly 100,000 clones, around 81% of them singletons. Sequenced material: peripheral blood. The chain recombines TRBV3-1 (or the pseudogene TRBV3-2) with TRBJ2-1; the match to TRBD1 covers 10 bases. The receptor's source is a woman between 65 and 79 years old with acute or convalescent COVID-19. The CDR3 DNA follows: TGTGCCAGCAGCCAGCAATTGGGACAGGGGCATGAGCAGTTCTTC. Protein: CASSQQLGQGHEQFF.